Listed here is a single TCR beta chain. It has no known antigen specificity. It has no much larger one-base neighbor in the sample; base qualities were not kept. In total, over 600 healthy bone marrow donors made up the cohort. At the time of sampling, every cohort member was nominally healthy, though immune exposures that went unrecorded were likely present. The donor tested CMV seropositive, placing the donor among the 289 seropositive members of the cohort. Each donor provided a peripheral blood sample, and peripheral blood mononuclear cells were used for TCR beta sequencing. Genomic DNA extraction from the blood cell samples was performed with the Qiagen DNeasy Blood Extraction Kit. The germline V gene supplies CDR1 SGHDT and CDR2 YYEEEE. Measured from the cysteine to the phenylalanine, the CDR3 is 13 residues long. Only CDR3 DNA remains: 39 bases, in frame from the first base. V is pared back by 4 bases and J by 0 bases, with 6 bases lying between the germline termini.

These data come from a study of cytomegalovirus exposure and HLA in healthy donors (dated by TCRdb to about 2017). A note on the overall study: In an earlier analysis of approximately 640 of the donors, 276 Gb of sequence data and some 120 million unique TCR beta sequences from about 179 million T cells were reported. Class I and class II HLA loci were covered by the typing at four-digit resolution. Besides the first cohort of 500 to 700 subjects, a separate validation cohort made up of roughly 130 different subjects was used. A few DR-DQ haplotypes were treated as single units for association and clustering because of strong linkage in the cohort. The later analysis used no new phenotypic data to find candidate immune exposures, relying instead on TCR beta sequences and their occurrence across donors. A later analysis re-examined previously published TCR beta repertoires from 500 to 700 donors and added high-resolution HLA genotyping to investigate patterns of TCR occurrence. Of the approximately 400 genotyped donors, around 81% fell in the genetic ancestry cluster associated with self-reported Caucasian donors. Alongside the repertoire data, information on donor age, sex, ethnicity and CMV serostatus was compiled. An earlier analysis of about 600 of the donors used high-throughput TCR beta sequencing to judge whether each TCR beta V gene segment behaved as functional or pseudogenic. Genome-wide SNP genotypes for about 60% of the 666 donors were used in a later genetic analysis, which treated that subset as a discovery cohort. The study combined high-throughput TCR immunosequencing, statistical association of individual TCRs with disease status, and machine learning to predict cytomegalovirus infection status. Around 320 gigabases of sequencing data and around 87 million unique TCR sequences were included in an early release covering around 650 HLA-typed donors. The T cell repertoires of under 700 subjects were profiled by immunosequencing and related to cytomegalovirus serostatus. Every repertoire in the discovery cohort had been generated on one and the same sequencing platform. Among 398 genotyped donors of the cohort, an average of roughly 240,000 unique TCR beta nucleotide sequences were sequenced per donor, roughly 20% of them non-productive. The study aimed to test whether cataloging public T cell receptors could reveal signatures of past pathogen exposure. Typing coverage differed by locus: A, B, C, DRB1 and DQB1 were typed in roughly 629-630 donors, DQA1 in around 500, DPA1 in approximately 600, and DPB1 in 472.

The library was built by means of the immunoSEQ multiplex PCR assay. The multiplex PCR relied on a mix of 60 forward primers for TCR Vbeta segments and 13 reverse primers for TCR Jbeta segments. The CDR3 region of rearranged TCR beta genes was amplified from genomic DNA by a multiplex PCR assay. Amplified TCR beta libraries were sequenced as 87-base-pair reads on the Illumina HiSeq System. The paper's data handling went like this. A later analysis tallied around 80 million unique TCR beta chains across the 650 to 750 repertoires, and about 12 million of those chains were shared by two or more donors. Raw reads were error-corrected and collapsed into unique sequences by a nearest-neighbor algorithm in which closely related sequences were merged to remove PCR and sequencing errors. Alignment of CDR3 sequences to IMGT reference sequences was used to assign V, D and J gene segments. For a sequence to be retained, a match of at least six nucleotides to both a V gene segment and a J gene segment was required. Rearrangements were classified as productive when the CDR3 lacked stop codons and remained in frame with V and J, and all other rearrangements were classified as non-productive. Following IMGT convention, CDR3 was defined as the stretch from the second conserved V-encoded cysteine up to the conserved J-encoded phenylalanine. In an earlier analysis of around 640 of the donors, sequences lacking an unambiguous match to a single V gene segment were excluded. An earlier analysis of 587 of the donors classified V segments as functional when productive rearrangements were above 56.7% and as segregating when the standard deviation between donors was above 5%. A statistical classification framework was developed to diagnose cytomegalovirus status using the catalog of TCR beta chain sequences. In a later analysis, TCR nucleotide sequences were compared against IMGT/GENE-DB human TR gene sequences so that V and J genes could be assigned. A later analysis assigned CDR3 sequences and most-parsimonious VDJ recombination scenarios with the TCRdist pipeline. A later analysis defined each TCR beta chain by its CDR3 amino acid sequence plus V-gene family, and excluded reads lacking a unique V-gene family. A later analysis removed over 500 highly shared, low-generation-probability nucleotide sequences to deal with suspected cross-contamination and a sequencing artifact. A later analysis calculated a clonal expansion index for each public chain from normalized within-repertoire ranks of inferred template counts. In a later analysis, generation probabilities were computed using a VDJ recombination model fitted to out-of-frame rearrangements, and the results were checked against IGoR. In a later analysis, TCR-TCR, TCR-HLA and TCR-CMV co-occurrence was scored with hypergeometric tests, and a repertoire-size bias correction was applied to TCR pairs. To estimate false discovery rates, a later analysis permuted the HLA or CMV assignments 20 times. In a later analysis, co-occurring TCRs were grouped with DBSCAN, and TCRdist sequence similarity was added when clustering was performed within HLA-allele-positive subsets. For co-occurrence clustering, repertoires with fewer than 30,000 or more than 120,000 public chains were excluded, along with five repertoires with anomalous nucleotide sharing. Not all clones reach the TCRdb copy of this immuneACCESS table, which keeps in-frame sequences only. Checked studies attribute under half of the gap to unresolved V genes and leave the rest unexplained. The DNA gave D and trimming, while V, J and clone size come from that table. Within this sample are around 80,000 clones, with approximately 60% of them counted one time only. About 4.7% of the sample is held by the ten biggest clonotypes.

Overall study results and their limits: A later analysis associated about 17,000 TCR beta sequences with specific HLA alleles at a false discovery rate of 0.05. While some public TCRs were present in many individuals, most TCR sequences turned up only very rarely across donors. A further reported finding was that TCR beta sequences accurately predicted the HLA-A and HLA-B alleles for most subjects in the first cohort. Roughly uniform sequencing depth across donors was assumed in presence/absence analyses, although this assumption may not hold. In a later analysis, the rate of TCR association differed among HLA loci, with DRB1 alleles having the most associated TCRs and HLA-C alleles having the fewest. The 87-base-pair reads could not distinguish some IMGT-functional V segments, including TRBV6-2 and TRBV6-3, so those segments were excluded. Broadly in line with IMGT annotations, most TCR beta V segments showed up in productive rearrangements about 87% or about 30% of the time in an earlier analysis of about 500 of the donors. A cluster of highly shared sequence variants was judged likely to represent a technical artifact of the sequencing pipeline. Assigning TCR associations to individual alleles was difficult when HLA alleles, especially DR and DQ, strongly co-occurred. Linkage disequilibrium might explain the correlated functional status among segregating V segments, but an unknown experimental factor could not be excluded. A later analysis found that most CMV-associated TCR beta chains appeared HLA-restricted, with HLA associations seemingly driven largely by CMV exposure. Roughly 17 rarely observed V segments, including chromosome 9 orphons, were excluded from the earlier analysis of several hundred of the donors because counts were too low. In a later genetic analysis, fewer N-insertions in productive TCRs were reported among donors in an Asian-associated ancestry cluster than the roughly 700-donor mean. According to a later analysis, parvovirus B19, influenza, CMV and Epstein-Barr virus appeared linked to several top co-occurrence clusters. CMV serostatus was the only immune exposure information available for the cohort. Compared with equally common non-associated chains, HLA-associated TCR beta chains in a later analysis were more clonally expanded and had lower generation probabilities. In vitro tests confirmed that a few of the cytomegalovirus-associated TCR beta chains recognize cytomegalovirus antigens. Because some donors lacked HLA typing at each locus, the association tests relied only on the typed subset. The study listed 164 TCR beta chains as associated with cytomegalovirus. This cohort had only TCR beta chains sequenced, and the lack of alpha or paired-chain data limited which features could be detected. The classifier was reported to diagnose cytomegalovirus status with high specificity and sensitivity in both the original cohort and the validation cohort. An association between a missense DCLRE1C variant and V-gene and J-gene trimming of TCR beta chains was found in a later genetic analysis and replicated in an independent cohort. The authors suggested that the approach could potentially be extended to other disease states and immunological phenotypes.

The sequence derives from a male donor in good health and CMV-seropositive. This sequence uses TRBV5-6 and TRBJ2-3, with the D gene uncertain. The sample taken for sequencing was PBMCs. The CDR3 sequence is CASSLSSTDTQYF. The nucleotides read TGTGCCAGCAGCCTATCTAGCACAGATACGCAGTATTTT.